This T cell receptor beta chain appears in the sequencing data of a study of T cells and Merkel cell carcinoma outcomes. This table comes from immunoSEQ multiplex PCR, and its TCRdb copy is limited to in-frame clones, with some not included. The sample records 9,500 to 15,000 clones, nearly 97% being singletons. Trimming at V came to 2 bases and at J to 7 bases, leaving 8 bases not matched to a gene. The CDR3 has 14 amino acids. Germline V gives CDR1 SGHDT, CDR2 YYEEEE. The receptor was isolated from a human donor with Merkel cell carcinoma. The specimen sequenced was tumor tissue from Merkel cell carcinoma. V and J are TRBV5-6 and TRBJ1-2; 7 bases fit TRBD1. CDR3: CASSFSDRDVGYTF. CDR3 DNA: TGTGCCAGCAGCTTCTCCGACAGGGATGTTGGCTACACCTTC.